This paragraph covers one T cell receptor beta chain sequence. This entry comes from a study of blood T cell repertoires in COVID-19. Study-level background: The cDNA or gDNA used as material had been derived from T cells, B-cell-depleted T cells, or PBMCs.

Assay used: immunoSEQ multiplex PCR; TCRdb lists only in-frame clones, some missing. The data show roughly 200,000 clones, 86% seen once. Sample: peripheral blood. The sequence derives from a woman aged 50 to 60 with COVID-19, enrolled during active disease.

The CDR3 DNA is TGTGCCAGCAGCGCCCGGGACAGCCAGGGAAAACTGTTTTTT. Its protein is CASSARDSQGKLFF. The chain carries TRBV7-8 and TRBJ1-4, with 7 bases that match TRBD1. Losses at the gene ends were 5 bases for V and 10 bases for J; bases not matched to a gene: 10. The CDR3 consists of 14 residues. Germline values: CDR1 SGHVS, CDR2 FQNEAQ. Using reference TRBV7-8 and TRBJ1-4 for the parts outside the CDR3, the full variable domain is GAGVSQSPRYKVAKRGQDVALRCDPISGHVSLFWYQQALGQGPEFLTYFQNEAQLDKSGLPSDRFFAERPEGSVSTLKIQRTQQEDSAVYLCASSARDSQGKLFFGSGTQLSVL.